These 17 T cell receptor beta chains were all obtained from the same sample, sequenced in a study of beta chain features in type 1 diabetes. Findings of the study overall: Type 1 diabetes patients showed a moderate but significant shortening of TCRB CDR3s in all four CD4+ subsets.

The isolated RNA, all of it, was reverse transcribed, so expressed TCRB transcripts were what got sequenced. TCRdb's copy holds only in-frame clones and misses some; the assay was immunoSEQ multiplex PCR. The sample has around 130,000 clones; 9% are singletons. Their cognate antigens are unknown. Material for sequencing was central memory CD4+ T cells from blood. Every receptor here comes from a man aged 30 to 45 with type 1 diabetes.

This clone was counted only a few times. The V and J genes are TRBV29-1 and TRBJ2-3; D might be TRBD1 (5 bases). CDR3 size: 12 residues. Trimming removed 7 bases at V and 0 bases at J, with 8 bases between. In germline, CDR1 is SQVTM, CDR2 ANQGSEA. This chain's CDR3 is CSGQPSTDTQYF. The CDR3 region has the DNA TGCAGCGGACAGCCTAGCACAGATACGCAGTATTTT.

V and J are TRBV7-9 and TRBJ2-5; a possible D gene is TRBD2 (6 bases). There are 15 residues in the CDR3. The germline V gene encodes CDR1 SEHNR and CDR2 FQNEAQ (reference sequence). The germline V and J ends were trimmed by 3 bases and 7 bases, with 18 bases remaining between them. The CDR3 DNA reads TGTGCCAGCAGCTTGGGGCAGGCAACGCGGGGGACCCAGTACTTC. Translating gives CASSLGQATRGTQYF.

This clone has only a few counts. The chain is built from TRBV2 and TRBJ1-2; D might be TRBD1 (6 bases). Trimming stripped 7 bases from V and 4 bases from J, with 13 bases between. The V gene's germline CDR1 is SNHLY and CDR2 FYNNEI. The CDR3 consists of 13 residues. CDR3 sequence: CASILGQLYGYTF. The DNA for the CDR3 is TGTGCCAGCATTCTTGGACAGCTCTATGGCTACACCTTC.

There are a few counts of this clone. The J gene is TRBJ2-5, the V gene TRBV11-2; TRBD2 is a possible D gene (6 bases). The germline gives CDR1 SGHAT, CDR2 FQNNGV. V gave up 2 bases and J gave up 4 bases, with 11 bases separating them. This CDR3 is built from 14 residues. The CDR3 sequence is CASSLNGGGETQYF. The DNA of the CDR3 is TGTGCCAGCAGCTTAAATGGGGGAGGAGAGACCCAGTACTTC. The variable domain in full, with the rest retrieved from reference TRBV11-2 and TRBJ2-5, is EAGVAQSPRYKIIEKRQSVAFWCNPISGHATLYWYQQILGQGPKLLIQFQNNGVVDDSQLPKDRFSAERLKGVDSTLKIQPAKLEDSAVYLCASSLNGGGETQYFGPGTRLLVL.

V usage is TRBV29-1 and J usage is TRBJ2-1, with D possibly TRBD2 on 6 matching bases. Germline CDR1 reads SQVTM; CDR2 reads ANQGSEA. Trimming pared 4 bases from V and 3 bases from J, leaving 13 bases between. The CDR3 contains 14 residues. This CDR3 is CSVATTSLYNEQFF. CDR3 nucleotide sequence: TGCAGCGTTGCTACTACTAGCCTCTACAATGAGCAGTTCTTC.

This clone was seen a handful of times. The chain carries TRBV5-5 and TRBJ2-7; a possible D gene is TRBD2 (6 bases). The CDR3 sequence is 16 residues long. CDR1 SGHKS and CDR2 YYEKEE come from the germline V gene (reference sequence). The V end lost 6 bases, the J end lost 3 bases, and 22 bases lay between the germline ends. The DNA for the CDR3 is TGTGCCAGCACCTCGGCCCCGGGGCTGGGGGGCTACGAGCAGTACTTC. Translation: CASTSAPGLGGYEQYF. The whole variable domain, filled in from reference TRBV5-5 and TRBJ2-7, reads DAGVTQSPTHLIKTRGQQVTLRCSPISGHKSVSWYQQVLGQGPQFIFQYYEKEERGRGNFPDRFSARQFPNYSSELNVNALLLGDSALYLCASTSAPGLGGYEQYFGPGTRLTVT.

This chain uses TRBV9 with TRBJ2-7; 7 bases are shared with TRBD2. V was pared by 5 bases and J by 6 bases, with 11 bases of the junction left unmatched. The CDR3 is 14 residues long. Germline lookup yields CDR1 SGDLS and CDR2 YYNGEE. CDR3 nucleotides: TGTGCCAGCAGTAAGCGGGGTGATTACGGCGAGCAGTACTTC. Its protein is CASSKRGDYGEQYF. Based on the CDR3 plus reference TRBV9 and TRBJ2-7, the full variable domain is DSGVTQTPKHLITATGQRVTLRCSPRSGDLSVYWYQQSLDQGLQFLIQYYNGEERAKGNILERFSAQQFPDLHSELNLSSLELGDSALYFCASSKRGDYGEQYFGPGTRLTVT.

This clone was seen only a few times. The V gene is TRBV29-1, the J gene TRBJ2-3; D is possibly TRBD1 (6 bases). V shed 6 bases and J shed 5 bases, with 9 bases lying between them. The CDR3 covers 11 residues. CDR1 and CDR2 from the germline V gene are SQVTM and ANQGSEA. The CDR3 loop is CSVGGGDTQYF. The CDR3 DNA reads as TGCAGCGTAGGGGGTGGAGATACGCAGTATTTT.

This clone was seen more than once but under ten times. Other nucleotide sequences from this sample produce the same CDR3. DNA for the CDR3: TGCAGCGTTGGGACAGGGGTCCACGAGCAGTACTTC. Protein product: CSVGTGVHEQYF. This chain connects TRBV29-1 to TRBJ2-7; 9 nucleotides line up with TRBD1. V shed 4 bases, J shed 5 bases, and the junction held 3 bases outside the gene matches. Germline CDR1 reads SQVTM; CDR2 reads ANQGSEA. The CDR3 extends over 12 amino acids.

This chain joins TRBV30 and TRBJ2-2; D is unresolved. V shed 2 bases and J shed 1 base, with 5 bases lying between them. CDR1 is GTSNPN and CDR2 is SVGIG in the germline V gene (reference sequence). The CDR3 length is 13 residues. CDR3: CAWSSGNTGELFF. The CDR3, as DNA: TGTGCCTGGAGTTCAGGGAACACCGGGGAGCTGTTTTTT.

This sequence joins TRBV7-9 and TRBJ2-7; TRBD1 might be the D (7 bases). The CDR3 is made up of 13 amino acids. V lost 5 bases to trimming and J lost 6 bases, with 14 bases between them. Germline V gene lookup returns CDR1 SEHNR and CDR2 FQNEAQ (reference sequence). CDR3 nucleotide sequence: TGTGCCAGCAGCCCCCAGGGGGGAGGCGAGCAGTACTTC. Protein: CASSPQGGGEQYF.

The J gene is TRBJ1-2, the V gene TRBV6-5; D perhaps matches TRBD1 (6 bases). Looked up from germline, CDR1 is MNHEY and CDR2 is SVGAGI. The CDR3 totals 12 residues. V was shortened by 6 bases and J by 5 bases, with 10 bases between the two germline ends. CDR3 DNA: TGTGCCAGCAGGGCAACAGGGTATGGCTACACCTTC. It yields the protein CASRATGYGYTF.

This chain links TRBV27 with TRBJ1-5; D may be TRBD1 (5 bases). Germline CDR1 is MNHEY and CDR2 is SMNVEV (reference sequence). This CDR3 contains 13 residues. V was cut by 2 bases and J by 8 bases, with 10 bases left in between. CDR3 sequence reads: CASSLKGFEPQHF. In nucleotides, the CDR3 is TGTGCCAGCAGTTTAAAGGGGTTTGAGCCCCAGCATTTT.

This chain joins TRBV7-2 and TRBJ2-1, with D tentatively TRBD1 (5 bases). This CDR3 comprises 14 residues. CDR1 and CDR2 (germline): SGHTA, FQGNSA. The ends were cut back, 1 base at V and 9 bases at J, with 13 bases in the middle. CDR3 sequence reads: CASSLGGAFIEQFF. The CDR3 bases are TGTGCCAGCAGCTTAGGTGGGGCGTTCATTGAGCAGTTCTTC. The full variable domain, in which reference TRBV7-2 and TRBJ2-1 provide the parts outside the CDR3, is GAGVSQSPSNKVTEKGKDVELRCDPISGHTALYWYRQSLGQGLEFLIYFQGNSAPDKSGLPSDRFSAERTGGSVSTLTIQRTQQEDSAVYLCASSLGGAFIEQFFGPGTRLTVL.

This clone was picked up a small number of times. The chain uses TRBV2 and TRBJ2-7, with D possibly TRBD2 on 6 matching bases. This CDR3 comprises 12 residues. V was cut by 6 bases and J by 6 bases, with 12 bases left in between. Per the germline V gene, CDR1 is SNHLY and CDR2 is FYNNEI. CDR3 coding DNA: TGTGCCAGCAGGGGCCCCGGGAGCGAGCAGTACTTC. It encodes CASRGPGSEQYF.

V and J are TRBV11-2 and TRBJ2-3, with 8 bases aligning to TRBD1. With V trimmed by 6 bases and J by 2 bases, 4 bases remained unmatched. There are 14 residues in the CDR3. The germline gives CDR1 SGHAT, CDR2 FQNNGV. CDR3 residues: CASSWDRLTDTQYF. The DNA of the CDR3 is TGTGCCAGCAGTTGGGACAGGCTCACAGATACGCAGTATTTT.

The genes are TRBV11-2 and TRBJ1-1; possible D gene TRBD1, 5 bases. This CDR3 is 15 amino acids long. V was cut by 2 bases and J by 4 bases, with 14 bases left in between. Germline assignment: CDR1 SGHAT and CDR2 FQNNGV. The CDR3 loop reads CASSLFTGKSTEAFF. Here the CDR3 DNA reads TGTGCCAGCAGCTTATTTACAGGAAAATCCACTGAAGCTTTCTTT.